This T cell receptor (beta chain) was profiled in a study of blood T cell repertoires in COVID-19. On the study more broadly: Material from acute and convalescent COVID-19 was sourced from the United States, Italy and Spain. Nucleic acid was either cDNA or gDNA, and it came from T cells, B-cell-depleted T cells, or PBMCs.

Under the authors' procedure: From reference gene primer amplification, estimates of nucleated cell counts were derived. Data came from immunoSEQ multiplex PCR; TCRdb stores just in-frame clones and leaves some out. Clone size and the V and J calls come from that table; the DNA yielded D and trimming. Of 200,000 to 250,000 clones in the sample, about 86% were seen once. Trimming removed 0 bases from V and 8 bases from J; junction bases left unmatched: 10. Germline-derived CDR1 and CDR2 are SGDLS and YYNGEE. The CDR3 runs 17 residues. The TCR sequence derives from a woman aged 25 to 45 who had recovered from COVID-19. The source material was peripheral blood. The chain has TRBV9 and TRBJ2-1; TRBD2 matches 11 bases. CDR3 protein: CASSVAVLAGGKDEQFF. As DNA, the CDR3 is TGTGCCAGCAGCGTAGCTGTCCTAGCGGGGGGTAAGGATGAGCAGTTCTTC.